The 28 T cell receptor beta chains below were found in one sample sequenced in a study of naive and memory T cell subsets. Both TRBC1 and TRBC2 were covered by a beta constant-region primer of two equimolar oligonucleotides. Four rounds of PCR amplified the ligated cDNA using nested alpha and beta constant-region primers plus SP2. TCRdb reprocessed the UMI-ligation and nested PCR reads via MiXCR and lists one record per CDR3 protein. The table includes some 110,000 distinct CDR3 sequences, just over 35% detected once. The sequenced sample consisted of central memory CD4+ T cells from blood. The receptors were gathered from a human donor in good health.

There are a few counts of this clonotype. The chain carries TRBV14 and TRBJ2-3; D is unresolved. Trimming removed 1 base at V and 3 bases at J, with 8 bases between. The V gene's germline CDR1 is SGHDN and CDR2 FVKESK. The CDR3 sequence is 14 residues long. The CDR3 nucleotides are TGTGCCAGCAGCCAAGGCCGTTTAACAGATACGCAGTATTTT. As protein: CASSQGRLTDTQYF.

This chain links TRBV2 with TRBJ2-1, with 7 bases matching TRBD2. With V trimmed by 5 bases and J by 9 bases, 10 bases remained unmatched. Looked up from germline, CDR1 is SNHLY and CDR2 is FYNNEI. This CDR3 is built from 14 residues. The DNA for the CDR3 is TGTGCCAGCAGTACCGGGACTACCCTGGGTGAGCAGTTCTTC. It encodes CASSTGTTLGEQFF.

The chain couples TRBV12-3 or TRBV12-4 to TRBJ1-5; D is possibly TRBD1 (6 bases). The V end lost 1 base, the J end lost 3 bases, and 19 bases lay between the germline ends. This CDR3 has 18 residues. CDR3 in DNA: TGTGCCAGCAGTTTAGGGGGATGGAAGACAGGACTCAATCAGCCCCAGCATTTT. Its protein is CASSLGGWKTGLNQPQHF.

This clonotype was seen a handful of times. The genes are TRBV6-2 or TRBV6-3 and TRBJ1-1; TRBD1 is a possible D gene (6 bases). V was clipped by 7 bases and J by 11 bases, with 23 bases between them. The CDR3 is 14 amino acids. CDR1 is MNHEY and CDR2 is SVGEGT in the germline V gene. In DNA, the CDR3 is TGTGCCAGCAAAGGGAGATCAGGGGTGGATGCGGCTTTCTTT. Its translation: CASKGRSGVDAAFF.

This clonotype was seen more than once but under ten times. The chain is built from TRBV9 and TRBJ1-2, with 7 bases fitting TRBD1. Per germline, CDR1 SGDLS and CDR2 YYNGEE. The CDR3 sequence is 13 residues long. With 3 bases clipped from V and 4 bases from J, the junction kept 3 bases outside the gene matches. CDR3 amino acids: CASSADRTYGYTF. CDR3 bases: TGTGCCAGCAGCGCGGACAGGACCTATGGCTACACCTTC.

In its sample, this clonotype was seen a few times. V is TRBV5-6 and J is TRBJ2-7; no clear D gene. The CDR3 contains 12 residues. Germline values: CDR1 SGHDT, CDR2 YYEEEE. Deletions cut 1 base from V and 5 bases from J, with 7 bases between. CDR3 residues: CASSLSPHEQYF. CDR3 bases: TGTGCCAGCAGCTTGAGTCCCCACGAGCAGTACTTC.

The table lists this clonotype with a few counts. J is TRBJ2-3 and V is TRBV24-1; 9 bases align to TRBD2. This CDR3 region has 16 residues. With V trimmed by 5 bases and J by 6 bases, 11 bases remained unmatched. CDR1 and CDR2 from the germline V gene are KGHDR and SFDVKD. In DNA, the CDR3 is TGTGCCACCAGTGTTGCCGATAGCGGGGGTCTGGATACGCAGTATTTT. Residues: CATSVADSGGLDTQYF.

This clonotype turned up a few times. CDR3 sequence: CASSLARGRGDIQYF. The CDR3 nucleotides read TGCGCCAGCAGCTTGGCCCGGGGCCGAGGGGACATTCAGTACTTC. The chain is built from TRBV5-1 and TRBJ2-4; D assignment may be TRBD1 or TRBD2 (5 bases each). The V gene's germline CDR1 is SGHRS and CDR2 YFSETQ. This CDR3 spans 15 amino acids. Trimming removed 0 bases at V and 8 bases at J, with 15 bases between.

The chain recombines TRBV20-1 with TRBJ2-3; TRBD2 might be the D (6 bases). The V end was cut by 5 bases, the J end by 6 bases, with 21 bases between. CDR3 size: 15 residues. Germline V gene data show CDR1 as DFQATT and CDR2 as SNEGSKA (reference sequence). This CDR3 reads CSAEVIGGGLDTQYF. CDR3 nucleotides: TGCAGTGCTGAAGTCATCGGGGGAGGTCTCGATACGCAGTATTTT.

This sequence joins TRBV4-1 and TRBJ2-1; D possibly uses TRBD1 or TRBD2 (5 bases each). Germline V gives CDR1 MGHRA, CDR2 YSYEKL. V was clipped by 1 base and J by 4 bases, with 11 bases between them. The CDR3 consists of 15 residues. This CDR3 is CASSQGGTAYNEQFF. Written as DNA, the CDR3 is TGCGCCAGCAGCCAAGGTGGGACGGCGTACAATGAGCAGTTCTTC.

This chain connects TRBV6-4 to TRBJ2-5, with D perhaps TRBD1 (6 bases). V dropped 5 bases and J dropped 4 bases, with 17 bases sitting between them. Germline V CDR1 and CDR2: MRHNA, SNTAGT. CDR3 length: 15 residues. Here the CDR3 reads CASSPVGAKGETQYF. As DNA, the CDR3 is TGTGCCAGCAGTCCAGTGGGGGCTAAGGGAGAGACCCAGTACTTC.

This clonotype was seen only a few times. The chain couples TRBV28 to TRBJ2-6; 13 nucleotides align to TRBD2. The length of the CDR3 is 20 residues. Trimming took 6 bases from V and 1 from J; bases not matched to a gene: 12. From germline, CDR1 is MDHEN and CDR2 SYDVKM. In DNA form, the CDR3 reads TGTGCCAGCAGAGCCACTAGCGGGAGGGCCCTTTCTTCTGGGGCCAACGTCCTGACTTTC. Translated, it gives CASRATSGRALSSGANVLTF.

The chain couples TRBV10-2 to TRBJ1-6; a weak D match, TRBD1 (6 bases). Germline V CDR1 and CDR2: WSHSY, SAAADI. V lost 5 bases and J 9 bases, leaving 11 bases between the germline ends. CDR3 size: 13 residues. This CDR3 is CASSPGQTSPLHF. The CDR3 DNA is TGCGCCAGCAGTCCGGGACAAACTTCACCCCTCCACTTT.

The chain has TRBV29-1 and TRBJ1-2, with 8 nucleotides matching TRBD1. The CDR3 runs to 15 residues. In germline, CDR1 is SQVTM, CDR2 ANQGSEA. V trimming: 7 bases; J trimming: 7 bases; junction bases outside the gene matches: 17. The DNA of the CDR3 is TGCAGCGCGGATCCCCGGGACAGGTTTACCCGTGGCTACACCTTC. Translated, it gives CSADPRDRFTRGYTF.

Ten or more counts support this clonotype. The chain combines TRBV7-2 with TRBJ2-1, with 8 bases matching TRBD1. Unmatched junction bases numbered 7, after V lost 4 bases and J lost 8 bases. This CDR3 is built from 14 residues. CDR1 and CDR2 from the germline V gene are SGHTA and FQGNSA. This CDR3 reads CASSSGQGVDEQFF. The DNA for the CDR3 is TGTGCCAGCAGCTCCGGACAGGGAGTAGATGAGCAGTTCTTC.

The CDR3 bases are TGCAGTGCTATCCCAGGGGGAACTACCTACGAGCAGTACTTC. Encoded protein: CSAIPGGTTYEQYF. The chain links TRBV20-1 to TRBJ2-7; 7 nucleotides agree with TRBD1. This CDR3 comprises 14 residues. V shed 4 bases and J 2 bases; nucleotides not matched to a gene: 8. CDR1 is DFQATT and CDR2 is SNEGSKA in the germline V gene (reference sequence).

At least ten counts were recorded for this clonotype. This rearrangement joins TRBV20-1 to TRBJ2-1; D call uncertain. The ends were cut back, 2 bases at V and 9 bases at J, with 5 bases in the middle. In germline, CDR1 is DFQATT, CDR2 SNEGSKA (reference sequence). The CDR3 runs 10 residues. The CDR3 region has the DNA TGCAGTGCTAGAAGTAGTGAGCAGTTCTTC. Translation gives CSARSSEQFF.

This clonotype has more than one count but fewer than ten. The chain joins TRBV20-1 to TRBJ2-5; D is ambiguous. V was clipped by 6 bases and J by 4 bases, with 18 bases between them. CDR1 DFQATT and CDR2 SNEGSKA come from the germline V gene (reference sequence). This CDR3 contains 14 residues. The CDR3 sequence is CSAPFHGSTETQYF. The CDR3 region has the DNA TGCAGTGCCCCCTTCCACGGAAGCACAGAGACCCAGTACTTC.

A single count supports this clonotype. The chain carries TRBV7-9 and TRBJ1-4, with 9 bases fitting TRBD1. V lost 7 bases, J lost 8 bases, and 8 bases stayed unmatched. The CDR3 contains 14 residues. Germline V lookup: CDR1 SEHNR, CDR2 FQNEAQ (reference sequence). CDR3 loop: CASTLTGGKEKLFF. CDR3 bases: TGTGCCAGCACCCTGACAGGGGGAAAGGAAAAACTGTTTTTT. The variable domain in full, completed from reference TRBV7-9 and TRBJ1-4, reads DTGVSQNPRHKITKRGQNVTFRCDPISEHNRLYWYRQTLGQGPEFLTYFQNEAQLEKSRLLSDRFSAERPKGSFSTLEIQRTEQGDSAMYLCASTLTGGKEKLFFGSGTQLSVL.

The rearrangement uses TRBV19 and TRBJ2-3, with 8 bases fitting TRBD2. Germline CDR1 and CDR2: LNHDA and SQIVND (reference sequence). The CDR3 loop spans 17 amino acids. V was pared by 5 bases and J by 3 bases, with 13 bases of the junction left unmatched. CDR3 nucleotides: TGTGCCAGTAGTCCCTCGCACAGCGGGAGTGGAACAGATACGCAGTATTTT. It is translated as CASSPSHSGSGTDTQYF.

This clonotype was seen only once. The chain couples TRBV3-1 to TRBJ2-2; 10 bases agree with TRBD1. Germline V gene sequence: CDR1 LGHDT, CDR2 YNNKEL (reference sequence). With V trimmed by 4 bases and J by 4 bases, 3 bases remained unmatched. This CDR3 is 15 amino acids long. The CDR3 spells CASSPRTGGTGELFF. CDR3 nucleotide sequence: TGTGCCAGCAGCCCCCGGACAGGGGGCACCGGGGAGCTGTTTTTT.

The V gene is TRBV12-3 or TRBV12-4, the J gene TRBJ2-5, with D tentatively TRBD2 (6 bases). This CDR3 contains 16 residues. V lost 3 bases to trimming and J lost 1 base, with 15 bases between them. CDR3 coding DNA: TGTGCCAGCAGTTTTTCGTTCGCGGGACCCCAAGAGACCCAGTACTTC. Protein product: CASSFSFAGPQETQYF.

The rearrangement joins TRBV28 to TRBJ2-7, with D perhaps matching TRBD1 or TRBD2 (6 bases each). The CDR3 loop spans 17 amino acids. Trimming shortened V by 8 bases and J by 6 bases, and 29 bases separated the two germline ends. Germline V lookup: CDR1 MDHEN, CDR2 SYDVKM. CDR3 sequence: CASSSLGARDSRGEQYF. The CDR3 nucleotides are TGTGCCAGCTCTTCTCTGGGGGCCCGGGACTCACGAGGCGAGCAGTACTTC.

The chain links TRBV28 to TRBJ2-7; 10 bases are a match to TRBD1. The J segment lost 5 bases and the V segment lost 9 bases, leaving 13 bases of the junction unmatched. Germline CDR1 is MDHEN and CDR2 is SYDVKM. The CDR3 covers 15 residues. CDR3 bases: TGTGCCAGTAATGGCCCCGGGACAGGGGTTGACGAGCAGTACTTC. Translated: CASNGPGTGVDEQYF.

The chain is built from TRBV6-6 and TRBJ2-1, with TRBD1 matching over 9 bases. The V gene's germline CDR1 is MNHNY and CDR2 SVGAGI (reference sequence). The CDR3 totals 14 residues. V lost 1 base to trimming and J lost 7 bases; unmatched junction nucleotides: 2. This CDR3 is CASSYYGQGNEQFF. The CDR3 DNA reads TGTGCCAGCAGTTACTACGGACAGGGGAATGAGCAGTTCTTC.

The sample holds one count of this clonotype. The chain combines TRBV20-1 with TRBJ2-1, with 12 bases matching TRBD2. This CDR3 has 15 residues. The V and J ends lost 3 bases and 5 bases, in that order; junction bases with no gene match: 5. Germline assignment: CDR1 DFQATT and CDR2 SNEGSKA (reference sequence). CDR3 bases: TGCAGTGCTAGCGGACTAGCGGGACGAGACAATGAGCAGTTCTTC. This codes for CSASGLAGRDNEQFF.

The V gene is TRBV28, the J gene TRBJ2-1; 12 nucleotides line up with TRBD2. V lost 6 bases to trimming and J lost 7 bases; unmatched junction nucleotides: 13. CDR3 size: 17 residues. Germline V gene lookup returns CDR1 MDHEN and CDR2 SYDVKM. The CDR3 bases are TGTGCCAGCAGCCCTCGATTACTAGCGGGAGGTCGGAATGAGCAGTTCTTC. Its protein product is CASSPRLLAGGRNEQFF.

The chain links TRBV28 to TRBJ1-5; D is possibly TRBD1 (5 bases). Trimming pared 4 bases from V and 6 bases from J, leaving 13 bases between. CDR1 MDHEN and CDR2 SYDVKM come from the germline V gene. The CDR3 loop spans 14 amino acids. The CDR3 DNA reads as TGTGCCAGCAGTTCGTTTGGTGGGGGTCAGCCCCAGCATTTT. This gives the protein CASSSFGGGQPQHF.